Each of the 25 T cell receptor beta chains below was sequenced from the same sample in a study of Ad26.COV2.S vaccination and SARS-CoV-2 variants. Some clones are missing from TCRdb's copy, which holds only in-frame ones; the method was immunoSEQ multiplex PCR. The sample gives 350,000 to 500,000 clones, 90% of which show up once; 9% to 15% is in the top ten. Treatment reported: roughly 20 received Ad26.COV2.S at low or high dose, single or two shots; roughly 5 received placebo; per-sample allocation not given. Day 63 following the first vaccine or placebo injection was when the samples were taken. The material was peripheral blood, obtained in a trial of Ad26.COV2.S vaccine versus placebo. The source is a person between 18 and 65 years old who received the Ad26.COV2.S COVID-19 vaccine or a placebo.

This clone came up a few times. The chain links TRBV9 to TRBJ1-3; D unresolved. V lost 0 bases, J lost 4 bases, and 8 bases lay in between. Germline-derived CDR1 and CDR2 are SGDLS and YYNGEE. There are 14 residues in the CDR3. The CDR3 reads CASSVVGYGNTIYF. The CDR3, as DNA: TGTGCCAGCAGCGTAGTCGGTTACGGAAACACCATATATTTT.

CDR3 coding DNA: TGCGCCAGCAGCCAAGAAGCTCCGGGGAGCCACTACAATGAGCAGTTCTTC. Its protein product is CASSQEAPGSHYNEQFF. J is TRBJ2-1 and V is TRBV4-3; D is perhaps TRBD2 (5 bases). The V gene's germline CDR1 is LGHNA and CDR2 YSLEER. V lost 0 bases and J 3 bases, leaving 15 bases between the germline ends. This CDR3 comprises 17 residues.

The CDR3 sequence is CASSVGGPTEQYF. The DNA for the CDR3 is TGTGCCAGCAGCGTAGGGGGGCCTACCGAGCAGTACTTC. The genes are TRBV9 and TRBJ2-7; a possible D gene is TRBD1 (6 bases). The CDR3 contains 13 residues. Germline V CDR1 and CDR2: SGDLS, YYNGEE. Trimming shortened V by 0 bases and J by 6 bases, and 10 bases separated the two germline ends.

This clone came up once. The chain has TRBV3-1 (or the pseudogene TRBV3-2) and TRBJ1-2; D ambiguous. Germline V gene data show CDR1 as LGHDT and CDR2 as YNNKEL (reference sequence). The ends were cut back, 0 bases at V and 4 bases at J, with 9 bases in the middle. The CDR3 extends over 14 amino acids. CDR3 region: CASSQERQVYGYTF. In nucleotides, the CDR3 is TGTGCCAGCAGCCAAGAGAGGCAGGTCTATGGCTACACCTTC.

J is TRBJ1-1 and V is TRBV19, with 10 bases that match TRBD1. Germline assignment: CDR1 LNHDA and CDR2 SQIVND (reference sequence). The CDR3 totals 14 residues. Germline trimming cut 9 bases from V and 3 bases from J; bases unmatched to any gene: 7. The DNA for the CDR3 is TGTGCCAGCCTCGACAGGGGGCGGGACACTGAAGCTTTCTTT. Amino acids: CASLDRGRDTEAFF.

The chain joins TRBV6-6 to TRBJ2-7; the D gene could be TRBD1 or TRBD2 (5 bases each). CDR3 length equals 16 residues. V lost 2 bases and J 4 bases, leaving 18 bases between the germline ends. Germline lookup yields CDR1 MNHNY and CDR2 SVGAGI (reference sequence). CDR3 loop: CASSYRGTGHRYEQYF. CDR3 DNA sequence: TGTGCCAGCAGTTACCGGGGCACGGGTCATCGATACGAGCAGTACTTC.

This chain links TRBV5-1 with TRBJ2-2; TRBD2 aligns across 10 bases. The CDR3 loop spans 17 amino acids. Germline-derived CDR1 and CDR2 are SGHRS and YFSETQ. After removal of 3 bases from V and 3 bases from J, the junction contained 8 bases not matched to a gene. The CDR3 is CASSSLSGRAHTGELFF. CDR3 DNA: TGCGCCAGCAGCTCCCTGAGCGGGAGGGCTCACACCGGGGAGCTGTTTTTT. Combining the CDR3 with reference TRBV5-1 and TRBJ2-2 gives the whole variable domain KAGVTQTPRYLIKTRGQQVTLSCSPISGHRSVSWYQQTPGQGLQFLFEYFSETQRNKGNFPGRFSGRQFSNSRSEMNVSTLELGDSALYLCASSSLSGRAHTGELFFGEGSRLTVL.

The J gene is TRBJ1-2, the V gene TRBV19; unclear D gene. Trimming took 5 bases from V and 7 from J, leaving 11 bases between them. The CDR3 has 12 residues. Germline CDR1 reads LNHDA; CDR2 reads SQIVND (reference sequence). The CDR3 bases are TGTGCCAGTAGTCCTTTCAACGGTGGCTACACCTTC. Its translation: CASSPFNGGYTF.

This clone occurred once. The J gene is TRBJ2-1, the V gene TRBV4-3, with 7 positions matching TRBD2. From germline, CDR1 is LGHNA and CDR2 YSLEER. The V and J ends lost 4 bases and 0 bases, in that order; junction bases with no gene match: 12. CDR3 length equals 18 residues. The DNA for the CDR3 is TGCGCCAGCAGCCTTCGGGGGGACTCCGTTAGCTCCTACAATGAGCAGTTCTTC. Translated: CASSLRGDSVSSYNEQFF.

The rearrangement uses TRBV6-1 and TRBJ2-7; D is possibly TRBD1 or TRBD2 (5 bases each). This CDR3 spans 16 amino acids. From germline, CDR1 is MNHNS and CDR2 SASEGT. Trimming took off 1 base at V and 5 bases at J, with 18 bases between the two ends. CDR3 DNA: TGTGCCAGCAGTGAAGATGGGGACCCTCAATTTGACGAGCAGTACTTC. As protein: CASSEDGDPQFDEQYF.

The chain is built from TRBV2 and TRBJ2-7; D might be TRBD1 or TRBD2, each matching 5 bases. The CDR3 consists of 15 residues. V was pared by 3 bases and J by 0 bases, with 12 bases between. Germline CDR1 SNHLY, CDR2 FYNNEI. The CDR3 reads CASSEGPQSSYEQYF. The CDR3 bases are TGTGCCAGCAGTGAGGGACCCCAGAGCTCCTACGAGCAGTACTTC.

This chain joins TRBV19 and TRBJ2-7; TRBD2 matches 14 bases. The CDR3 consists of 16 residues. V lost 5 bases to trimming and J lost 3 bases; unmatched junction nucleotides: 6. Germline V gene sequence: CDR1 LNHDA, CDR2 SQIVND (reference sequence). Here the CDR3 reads CASSPEGLAGDYEQYF. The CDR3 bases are TGTGCCAGTAGTCCCGAGGGACTAGCGGGAGACTACGAGCAGTACTTC.

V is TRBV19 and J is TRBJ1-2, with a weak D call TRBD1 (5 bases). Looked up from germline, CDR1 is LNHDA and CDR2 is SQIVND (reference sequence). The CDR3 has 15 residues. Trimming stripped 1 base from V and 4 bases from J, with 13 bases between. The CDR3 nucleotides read TGTGCCAGTAGTATAGGGGCCCGGGGGATCTATGGCTACACCTTC. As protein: CASSIGARGIYGYTF.

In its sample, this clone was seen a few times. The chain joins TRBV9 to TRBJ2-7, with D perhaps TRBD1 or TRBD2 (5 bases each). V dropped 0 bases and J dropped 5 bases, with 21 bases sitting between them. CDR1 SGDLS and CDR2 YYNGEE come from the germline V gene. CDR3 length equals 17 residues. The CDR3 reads CASSVDGGEGLRNEQYF. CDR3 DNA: TGTGCCAGCAGCGTAGATGGGGGTGAGGGGCTGAGGAACGAGCAGTACTTC.

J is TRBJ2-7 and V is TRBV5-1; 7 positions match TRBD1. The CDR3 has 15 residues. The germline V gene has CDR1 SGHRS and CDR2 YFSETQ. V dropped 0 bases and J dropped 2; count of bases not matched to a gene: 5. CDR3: CASSLGGTDTYEQYF. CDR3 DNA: TGCGCCAGCAGCTTGGGAGGGACAGATACCTACGAGCAGTACTTC.

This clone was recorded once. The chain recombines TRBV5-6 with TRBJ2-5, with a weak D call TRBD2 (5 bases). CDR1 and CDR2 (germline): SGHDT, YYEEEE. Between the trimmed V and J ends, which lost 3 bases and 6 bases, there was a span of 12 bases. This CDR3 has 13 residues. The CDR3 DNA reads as TGTGCCAGCAGCTCTAGCTTCGGGAAGACCCAGTACTTC. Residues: CASSSSFGKTQYF.

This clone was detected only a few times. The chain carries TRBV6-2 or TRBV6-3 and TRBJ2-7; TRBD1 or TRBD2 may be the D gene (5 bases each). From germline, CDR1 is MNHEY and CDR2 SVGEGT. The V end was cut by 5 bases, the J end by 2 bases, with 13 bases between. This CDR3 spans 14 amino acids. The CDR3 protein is CASSPSQEAYEQYF. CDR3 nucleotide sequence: TGTGCCAGCAGTCCATCACAGGAGGCCTACGAGCAGTACTTC.

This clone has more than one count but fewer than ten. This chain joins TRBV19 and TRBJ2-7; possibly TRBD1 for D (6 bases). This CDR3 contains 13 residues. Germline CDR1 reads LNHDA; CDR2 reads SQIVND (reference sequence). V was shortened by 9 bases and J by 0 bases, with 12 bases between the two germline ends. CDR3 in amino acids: CASRQDPSYEQYF. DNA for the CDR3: TGTGCCAGCCGACAGGACCCCTCCTACGAGCAGTACTTC.

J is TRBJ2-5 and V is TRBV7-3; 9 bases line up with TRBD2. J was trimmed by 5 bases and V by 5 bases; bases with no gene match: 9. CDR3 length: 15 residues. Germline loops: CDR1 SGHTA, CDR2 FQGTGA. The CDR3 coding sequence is TGTGCCAGCAGCATGACTAGCGGAGGCGGGGAGACCCAGTACTTC. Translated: CASSMTSGGGETQYF. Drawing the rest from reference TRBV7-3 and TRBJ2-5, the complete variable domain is GAGVSQTPSNKVTEKGKYVELRCDPISGHTALYWYRQSLGQGPEFLIYFQGTGAADDSGLPNDRFFAVRPEGSVSTLKIQRTERGDSAVYLCASSMTSGGGETQYFGPGTRLLVL.

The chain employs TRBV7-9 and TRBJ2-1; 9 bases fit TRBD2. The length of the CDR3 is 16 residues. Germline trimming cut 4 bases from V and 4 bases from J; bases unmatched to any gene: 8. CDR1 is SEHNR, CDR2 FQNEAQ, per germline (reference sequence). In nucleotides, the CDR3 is TGTGCCAGCAGCTCCACGGCGGGAGGGAGGTACAATGAGCAGTTCTTC. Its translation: CASSSTAGGRYNEQFF.

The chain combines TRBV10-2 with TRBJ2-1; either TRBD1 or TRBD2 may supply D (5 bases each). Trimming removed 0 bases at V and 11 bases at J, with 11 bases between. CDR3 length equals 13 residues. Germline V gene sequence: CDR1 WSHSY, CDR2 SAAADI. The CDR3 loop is CASSESIGTQQFF. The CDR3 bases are TGCGCCAGCAGTGAGTCGATCGGGACCCAGCAGTTCTTC.

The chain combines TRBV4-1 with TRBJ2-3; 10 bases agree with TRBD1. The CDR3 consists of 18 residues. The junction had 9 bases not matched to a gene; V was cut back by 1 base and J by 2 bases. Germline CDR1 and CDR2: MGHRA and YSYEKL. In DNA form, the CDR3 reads TGCGCCAGCAGCCAAGGCCTACCGGGACAGGGGTTCACAGATACGCAGTATTTT. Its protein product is CASSQGLPGQGFTDTQYF.

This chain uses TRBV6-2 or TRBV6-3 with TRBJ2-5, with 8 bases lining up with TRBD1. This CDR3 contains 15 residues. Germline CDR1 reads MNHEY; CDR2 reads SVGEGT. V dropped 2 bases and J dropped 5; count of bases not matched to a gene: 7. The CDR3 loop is CASSYDGQGSETQYF. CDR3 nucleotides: TGTGCCAGCAGTTACGACGGACAGGGCTCCGAGACCCAGTACTTC.

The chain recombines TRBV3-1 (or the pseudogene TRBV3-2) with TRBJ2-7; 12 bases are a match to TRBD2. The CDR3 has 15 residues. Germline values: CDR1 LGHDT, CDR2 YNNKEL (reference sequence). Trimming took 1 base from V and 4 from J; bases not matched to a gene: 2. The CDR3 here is CASSQATSGSYEQYF. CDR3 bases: TGTGCCAGCAGCCAAGCGACTAGCGGGAGTTACGAGCAGTACTTC.

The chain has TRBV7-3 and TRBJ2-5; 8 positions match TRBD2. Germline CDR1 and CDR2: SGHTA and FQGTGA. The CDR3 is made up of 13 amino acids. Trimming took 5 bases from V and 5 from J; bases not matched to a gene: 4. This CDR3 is CASSKTSEETQYF. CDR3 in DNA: TGTGCCAGCAGCAAGACTAGCGAGGAGACCCAGTACTTC.